The clone carrying this T cell receptor (beta chain) was seen only once. Other DNA sequences within the sample encode an identical CDR3. This record belongs to a study of blood T cell repertoires in COVID-19. About the study: The United States, Italy and Spain were the sources of the acute and convalescent COVID-19 samples. Nucleic acid was either cDNA or gDNA, and it came from T cells, B-cell-depleted T cells, or PBMCs.

Authors' analysis steps: Reference gene primer amplification gave estimated nucleated cell counts. Profiled with immunoSEQ multiplex PCR; TCRdb holds only in-frame clones, not every one. That table supplies the V and J calls and clone size; D and trimming were determined from the DNA. The sample has around 370,000 clones, approximately 87% seen once; the top ten hold about 6.3%. Enrollment of patients from Seattle took place during active infection, with longitudinal follow-up. CDR3 length: 13 residues. Germline V gene data show CDR1 as SEHNR and CDR2 as FQNEAQ (reference sequence). J was trimmed by 2 bases and V by 5 bases; bases with no gene match: 2.

This TCR came from a woman between 45 and 65 years old with COVID-19, enrolled during active disease. The rearrangement uses TRBV7-9 and TRBJ2-5; 7 nucleotides align to TRBD1. Sequencing was done on a sample of peripheral blood. The CDR3: CASSRGQQETQYF. Written as DNA, the CDR3 is TGTGCCAGCAGCAGGGGGCAGCAAGAGACCCAGTACTTC.